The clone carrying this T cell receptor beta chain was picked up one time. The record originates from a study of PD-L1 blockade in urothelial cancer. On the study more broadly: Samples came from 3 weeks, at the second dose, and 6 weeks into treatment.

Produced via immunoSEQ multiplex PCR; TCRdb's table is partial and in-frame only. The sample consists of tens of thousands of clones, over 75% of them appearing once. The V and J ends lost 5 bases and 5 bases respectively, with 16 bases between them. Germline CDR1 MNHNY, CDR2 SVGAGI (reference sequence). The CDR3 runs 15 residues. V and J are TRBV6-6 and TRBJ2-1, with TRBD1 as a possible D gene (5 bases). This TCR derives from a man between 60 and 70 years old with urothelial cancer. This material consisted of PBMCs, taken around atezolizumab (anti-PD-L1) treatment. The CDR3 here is CASSPPGHLNNEQFF. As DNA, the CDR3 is TGTGCCAGCAGTCCGCCCGGACACCTCAACAATGAGCAGTTCTTC.